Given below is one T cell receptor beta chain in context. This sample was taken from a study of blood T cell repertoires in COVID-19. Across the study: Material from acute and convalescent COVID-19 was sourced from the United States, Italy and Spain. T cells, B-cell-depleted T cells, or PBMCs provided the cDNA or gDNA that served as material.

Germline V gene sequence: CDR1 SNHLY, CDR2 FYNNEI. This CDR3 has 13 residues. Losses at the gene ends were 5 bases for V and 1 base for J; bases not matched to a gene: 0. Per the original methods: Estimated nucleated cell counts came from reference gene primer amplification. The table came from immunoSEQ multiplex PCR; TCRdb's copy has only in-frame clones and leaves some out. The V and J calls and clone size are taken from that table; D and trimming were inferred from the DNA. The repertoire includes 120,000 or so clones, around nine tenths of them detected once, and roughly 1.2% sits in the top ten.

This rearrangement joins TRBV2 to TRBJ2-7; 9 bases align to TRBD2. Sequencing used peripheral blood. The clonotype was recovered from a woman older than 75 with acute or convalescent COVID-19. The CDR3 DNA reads TGTGCCAGCAGTAGCGGGGGGTCCTACGAGCAGTACTTC. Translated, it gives CASSSGGSYEQYF. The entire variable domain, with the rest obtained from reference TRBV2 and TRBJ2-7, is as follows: EPEVTQTPSHQVTQMGQEVILRCVPISNHLYFYWYRQILGQKVEFLVSFYNNEISEKSEIFDDQFSVERPDGSNFTLKIRSTKLEDSAMYFCASSSGGSYEQYFGPGTRLTVT.